These T cell receptor beta chains were read from a single sample in a study of cytotoxic CD8 clonotypes in ibrutinib-treated CLL. Measured with immunoSEQ multiplex PCR; TCRdb has only the in-frame clones, and not every one. Of some 76,000 clones in the sample, over 80% were seen once. The sequenced sample was PBMCs, obtained after 24 months of ibrutinib treatment. These receptors were obtained from a human donor with chronic lymphocytic leukemia. Each CDR3 is given with its conserved first and last residue. The D gene is left open where the match is weak. The size of a clone is reported for some rows only, either as once, few or many, or as a class for expanded clones.

CDR3 DNA: TGTGCCAGCAGTAGGGGACAGGGGCAGGTAGTGTCAGAGGGCTACACCTTC
CDR3 protein: CASSRGQGQVVSEGYTF
clone size: NA
J gene: TRBJ1-2
V gene: TRBV25-1
D gene: TRBD1

CDR3 DNA: TGTGCCAGCAGCAATCAGGGACTAGCGGGAGAGAGAGAGACCCAGTACTTC
CDR3 protein: CASSNQGLAGERETQYF
clone size: NA
J gene: TRBJ2-5
V gene: TRBV7-8
D gene: TRBD2

CDR3 DNA: TGCGCCAGCAGCCCGACAGGGGTGAACACTGAAGCTTTCTTT
CDR3 protein: CASSPTGVNTEAFF
clone size: NA
J gene: TRBJ1-1
V gene: TRBV5-1
D gene: TRBD1

CDR3 DNA: TGTGCCAGCGGGGTAGTGTGGAGGACAGATACGCAGTATTTT
CDR3 protein: CASGVVWRTDTQYF
clone size: NA
J gene: TRBJ2-3
V gene: TRBV28
D gene: NA

CDR3 DNA: TGCGCCAGCCGGGACTACAATGAGCAGTTCTTC
CDR3 protein: CASRDYNEQFF
clone size: NA
J gene: TRBJ2-1
V gene: TRBV5-1
D gene: NA

CDR3 DNA: TGTGCCAGCAGCCCACGGGACGGCTATGGCTACACCTTC
CDR3 protein: CASSPRDGYGYTF
clone size: NA
J gene: TRBJ1-2
V gene: TRBV13
D gene: NA

CDR3 DNA: TGCGCCAGCAGCCCGGGACAGGGTTCGTCCGGGGAGCTGTTTTTT
CDR3 protein: CASSPGQGSSGELFF
clone size: NA
J gene: TRBJ2-2
V gene: TRBV5-1
D gene: TRBD1

CDR3 DNA: TGCGCCAGCAGCTTTTTGGGGAACACCGGGGAGCTGTTTTTT
CDR3 protein: CASSFLGNTGELFF
clone size: NA
J gene: TRBJ2-2
V gene: TRBV5-1
D gene: NA

CDR3 DNA: TGTGCCAGCAGCAAAGGCCCTTTTGGTCTTCAAGAGACCCAGTACTTC
CDR3 protein: CASSKGPFGLQETQYF
clone size: NA
J gene: TRBJ2-5
V gene: TRBV21-1
D gene: NA

CDR3 DNA: TGTGCCAGCAGCCGAGGGCTAAGCGAGACCCAGTACTTC
CDR3 protein: CASSRGLSETQYF
clone size: NA
J gene: TRBJ2-5
V gene: TRBV7-3
D gene: NA

CDR3 DNA: TGTGCCAGCAACGAGGCAGGGACAACTAATGAAAAACTGTTTTTT
CDR3 protein: CASNEAGTTNEKLFF
clone size: NA
J gene: TRBJ1-4
V gene: TRBV6-1
D gene: NA

CDR3 DNA: TGTGCCAGCAGTTTAAGGTGGGAGAGGGCAGATACGCAGTATTTT
CDR3 protein: CASSLRWERADTQYF
clone size: NA
J gene: TRBJ2-3
V gene: TRBV28
D gene: NA

CDR3 DNA: TGTGCCAGCAGATTATCCGGGACAGGGATAAATGAGCAGTTCTTC
CDR3 protein: CASRLSGTGINEQFF
clone size: NA
J gene: TRBJ2-1
V gene: TRBV6-1
D gene: TRBD1

CDR3 DNA: TGTGCCAGCTCACCCCTTCCGAGCGGGAGTTCCGGGGAGCTGTTTTTT
CDR3 protein: CASSPLPSGSSGELFF
clone size: NA
J gene: TRBJ2-2
V gene: TRBV18
D gene: TRBD2

CDR3 DNA: TGTGCCAGCAGCTTACCCACCGGGAGGGCCACCGGGGAGCTGTTTTTT
CDR3 protein: CASSLPTGRATGELFF
clone size: once
J gene: TRBJ2-2
V gene: TRBV7-3
D gene: TRBD2

CDR3 DNA: TGTGCCAGTAGTATAGTAGGCAGGGTGGACACTGAAGCTTTCTTT
CDR3 protein: CASSIVGRVDTEAFF
clone size: NA
J gene: TRBJ1-1
V gene: TRBV19
D gene: NA

CDR3 DNA: TGCGCCAGCAGTCAATCTCGGGACAGATCCTACGAGCAGTACTTC
CDR3 protein: CASSQSRDRSYEQYF
clone size: NA
J gene: TRBJ2-7
V gene: TRBV23-1
D gene: TRBD1

CDR3 DNA: TGCAGCGTTGGGACACAGGGGGCGTCCTTGAGGGGCTACACCTTC
CDR3 protein: CSVGTQGASLRGYTF
clone size: NA
J gene: TRBJ1-2
V gene: TRBV29-1
D gene: TRBD1

CDR3 DNA: TGTGCCAGTAGCGGGTTCAGCTCCTACAATGAGCAGTTCTTC
CDR3 protein: CASSGFSSYNEQFF
clone size: NA
J gene: TRBJ2-1
V gene: TRBV19
D gene: NA

CDR3 DNA: TGCGCCAGCAGACAGGGGGTAGATAATTCACCCCTCCACTTT
CDR3 protein: CASRQGVDNSPLHF
clone size: NA
J gene: TRBJ1-6
V gene: TRBV5-1
D gene: TRBD1

CDR3 DNA: TGTGCCAGTACTGCGGCCGGGACAGGGGCAGATACGCAGTATTTT
CDR3 protein: CASTAAGTGADTQYF
clone size: NA
J gene: TRBJ2-3
V gene: TRBV28
D gene: TRBD1

CDR3 DNA: TGTGCCTACCAACCTCGGAGGGAGAGGAGGACAGATACGCAGTATTTT
CDR3 protein: CAYQPRRERRTDTQYF
clone size: NA
J gene: TRBJ2-3
V gene: TRBV30
D gene: NA

CDR3 DNA: TGTGCCAGTAGGTCGGGGGAGACCCAGTACTTC
CDR3 protein: CASRSGETQYF
clone size: NA
J gene: TRBJ2-5
V gene: TRBV19
D gene: NA

CDR3 DNA: TGTGCCATCAGTGACTCTGGGGGCTCCTACAATGAGCAGTTCTTC
CDR3 protein: CAISDSGGSYNEQFF
clone size: NA
J gene: TRBJ2-1
V gene: TRBV10-3
D gene: NA

CDR3 DNA: TGTGCCAGCAGTCTGGTGGCCCGGACAGGGCGATCCTACGAGCAGTACTTC
CDR3 protein: CASSLVARTGRSYEQYF
clone size: once
J gene: TRBJ2-7
V gene: TRBV5-6
D gene: TRBD1

CDR3 DNA: TGTGCCAGCAGGGGAGCGGGAGGCTCCTACGAGCAGTACTTC
CDR3 protein: CASRGAGGSYEQYF
clone size: NA
J gene: TRBJ2-7
V gene: TRBV7-2
D gene: TRBD2

CDR3 DNA: TGTGCCAGCAGCCGGGACAGGAGGAATGAGCAGTTCTTC
CDR3 protein: CASSRDRRNEQFF
clone size: NA
J gene: TRBJ2-1
V gene: TRBV7-3
D gene: TRBD1

CDR3 DNA: TGTGCCAGCTCACGAAACGGCGATGAGCAGTTCTTC
CDR3 protein: CASSRNGDEQFF
clone size: NA
J gene: TRBJ2-1
V gene: TRBV18
D gene: NA

CDR3 DNA: TGTGCCAGCAGACTCGACAGGGTAAGCCTGCCTGAAGCTTTCTTT
CDR3 protein: CASRLDRVSLPEAFF
clone size: NA
J gene: TRBJ1-1
V gene: TRBV2
D gene: TRBD1

CDR3 DNA: TGCGCCGGACTAGCGGGAGGGACCTACGAGCAGTACTTC
CDR3 protein: CAGLAGGTYEQYF
clone size: NA
J gene: TRBJ2-7
V gene: TRBV29-1
D gene: TRBD2

CDR3 DNA: TGTGCCAGCAGCTCGGGACTAGCCGATGAGCAGTTCTTC
CDR3 protein: CASSSGLADEQFF
clone size: NA
J gene: TRBJ2-1
V gene: TRBV5-6
D gene: TRBD2

CDR3 DNA: TGCAGCGTTCTATTGGGGCAAGAGACCCAGTACTTC
CDR3 protein: CSVLLGQETQYF
clone size: NA
J gene: TRBJ2-5
V gene: TRBV29-1
D gene: NA

CDR3 DNA: TGTGCCAGCTCACCACCGGGACTAGCGGGAGCTAGGGATACGCAGTATTTT
CDR3 protein: CASSPPGLAGARDTQYF
clone size: NA
J gene: TRBJ2-3
V gene: TRBV18
D gene: TRBD2

CDR3 DNA: TGCGCCAGCAGCTTGTATCCAGCATCGAAGGAGCAGTACTTC
CDR3 protein: CASSLYPASKEQYF
clone size: NA
J gene: TRBJ2-7
V gene: TRBV5-1
D gene: NA

CDR3 DNA: TGTGCCAGCAGCCCCGGGGTAGCGGGATCGAACGAGCAGTACTTC
CDR3 protein: CASSPGVAGSNEQYF
clone size: NA
J gene: TRBJ2-7
V gene: TRBV27
D gene: TRBD2

CDR3 DNA: TGTGCCAGCAGCTTAGTCTCAGGGACCTACACCGGGGAGCTGTTTTTT
CDR3 protein: CASSLVSGTYTGELFF
clone size: NA
J gene: TRBJ2-2
V gene: TRBV7-9
D gene: NA

CDR3 DNA: TGTGCCTGGAATACGGGACAGCTGACGGAGACCCAGTACTTC
CDR3 protein: CAWNTGQLTETQYF
clone size: NA
J gene: TRBJ2-5
V gene: TRBV30
D gene: TRBD1

CDR3 DNA: TGTGCCAGTAGTACTCTCAGTGATACGCAGTATTTT
CDR3 protein: CASSTLSDTQYF
clone size: NA
J gene: TRBJ2-3
V gene: TRBV19
D gene: NA

CDR3 DNA: TGTGCCAGCAGTTACTCCTCCCAGGGGGTACGGGAGCTGTTTTTT
CDR3 protein: CASSYSSQGVRELFF
clone size: NA
J gene: TRBJ2-2
V gene: TRBV6-5
D gene: TRBD1

CDR3 DNA: TGTGCCTGGGCGGGCAGTTACGAGCAGTACTTC
CDR3 protein: CAWAGSYEQYF
clone size: NA
J gene: TRBJ2-7
V gene: TRBV30
D gene: NA

CDR3 DNA: TGTGCCAGCTCACCACTAACGGATCAAGAGACCCAGTACTTC
CDR3 protein: CASSPLTDQETQYF
clone size: once
J gene: TRBJ2-5
V gene: TRBV18
D gene: NA

CDR3 DNA: TGCAGCGTTGACGCTAGCGGGATGTACAATGAGCAGTTCTTC
CDR3 protein: CSVDASGMYNEQFF
clone size: NA
J gene: TRBJ2-1
V gene: TRBV29-1
D gene: TRBD2

CDR3 DNA: TGTGCCAGTAGTCCAGGGGGCCCCTCGGTCTCAAGGGAGACCCAGTACTTC
CDR3 protein: CASSPGGPSVSRETQYF
clone size: NA
J gene: TRBJ2-5
V gene: TRBV19
D gene: TRBD1

CDR3 DNA: TGTGCCAACCGGGGGGAATGGCTCGCAGATACGCAGTATTTT
CDR3 protein: CANRGEWLADTQYF
clone size: NA
J gene: TRBJ2-3
V gene: TRBV27
D gene: TRBD2

CDR3 DNA: TGTGCCAGCTCTTTGGACAGTCCAGCAACTAATGAAAAACTGTTTTTT
CDR3 protein: CASSLDSPATNEKLFF
clone size: once
J gene: TRBJ1-4
V gene: TRBV2
D gene: NA

CDR3 DNA: TGTGCCAGTAAGGAGGGCAGATCTAACTATGGCTACACCTTC
CDR3 protein: CASKEGRSNYGYTF
clone size: few
J gene: TRBJ1-2
V gene: TRBV19
D gene: NA

CDR3 DNA: TGCGCCAGCAGCCCACGGGACAGTTTCACCGAGCAGTACTTC
CDR3 protein: CASSPRDSFTEQYF
clone size: NA
J gene: TRBJ2-7
V gene: TRBV5-1
D gene: TRBD1

CDR3 DNA: TGTGCCAGCAGACTAACCCCGACTTCTACCTACGAGCAGTACTTC
CDR3 protein: CASRLTPTSTYEQYF
clone size: NA
J gene: TRBJ2-7
V gene: TRBV7-2
D gene: NA

CDR3 DNA: TGTGCCAGCAGGACGGGACAGCGGGCAGATACGCAGTATTTT
CDR3 protein: CASRTGQRADTQYF
clone size: NA
J gene: TRBJ2-3
V gene: TRBV2
D gene: NA

CDR3 DNA: TGCGCCAGCAGCCACCTAGCGGGAGGGGTTCTTAGAACAGATACGCAGTATTTT
CDR3 protein: CASSHLAGGVLRTDTQYF
clone size: NA
J gene: TRBJ2-3
V gene: TRBV4-1
D gene: TRBD2

CDR3 DNA: TGTGCCAGTAGGAGGATACAGGGAAACACTGAAGCTTTCTTT
CDR3 protein: CASRRIQGNTEAFF
clone size: NA
J gene: TRBJ1-1
V gene: TRBV19
D gene: NA